One sample yielded the 6 T cell receptor beta chains listed below, sequenced in a study of cytomegalovirus exposure and HLA in healthy donors. 60 Vbeta and 13 Jbeta primers were used in PCR. TCRdb's copy holds only in-frame clones and misses some; the assay was immunoSEQ multiplex PCR. This sample carries around 150,000 clones, with approximately 2.5% going to the ten biggest clones. The specimen was PBMCs. These TCRs come from a man between 40 and 49 years old in good health and CMV-seronegative.

This chain joins TRBV15 and TRBJ1-3; D possibly corresponds to TRBD1 (5 bases). Between the trimmed V and J ends, which lost 0 bases and 2 bases, there was a span of 8 bases. This CDR3 has 15 residues. The germline V gene has CDR1 LNHNV and CDR2 YYDKDF (reference sequence). CDR3 sequence (DNA): TGTGCCACCAGCAGAGATAAGGGGCCTGGAAACACCATATATTTT. Its translation: CATSRDKGPGNTIYF.

This chain uses TRBV7-9 with TRBJ2-2; TRBD1 matches at 8 bases. V shed 3 bases and J 6 bases; nucleotides not matched to a gene: 6. Germline CDR1 and CDR2: SEHNR and FQNEAQ (reference sequence). The CDR3 is made up of 15 amino acids. The CDR3 DNA sequence: TGTGCCAGCAGCTTGGGACAGGAAATGCCCGGGGAGCTGTTTTTT. Its translation is CASSLGQEMPGELFF.

The chain uses TRBV15 and TRBJ2-5; 9 nucleotides align to TRBD2. V gave up 5 bases and J gave up 4 bases; unmatched junction bases: 14. Germline V gene sequence: CDR1 LNHNV, CDR2 YYDKDF (reference sequence). The CDR3 extends over 17 amino acids. The chain's CDR3 is CATSSGGQGLASETQYF. The DNA of the CDR3 is TGTGCCACCAGCTCCGGGGGGCAAGGACTAGCGTCAGAGACCCAGTACTTC.

The chain is built from TRBV9 and TRBJ1-3, with 7 bases lining up with TRBD1. Per the germline V gene, CDR1 is SGDLS and CDR2 is YYNGEE. This CDR3 has 14 amino acids. V trimming: 4 bases; J trimming: 4 bases; junction bases outside the gene matches: 5. The CDR3 DNA sequence: TGTGCCAGCAGCTCAACAGGGGACGGAAACACCATATATTTT. It codes for CASSSTGDGNTIYF. Complete variable domain (other parts from reference TRBV9 and TRBJ1-3): DSGVTQTPKHLITATGQRVTLRCSPRSGDLSVYWYQQSLDQGLQFLIQYYNGEERAKGNILERFSAQQFPDLHSELNLSSLELGDSALYFCASSSTGDGNTIYFGEGSWLTVV.

V is TRBV5-1 and J is TRBJ1-2; D is undetermined. V lost 4 bases and J lost 5, with 18 bases in between. The CDR3 extends over 15 amino acids. CDR1 and CDR2 from the germline V gene are SGHRS and YFSETQ. DNA for the CDR3: TGCGCCAGCAGCCTCGAGCCCCGGGTGCAATATGGCTACACCTTC. It translates to CASSLEPRVQYGYTF.

The chain combines TRBV7-2 with TRBJ1-3; TRBD1 matches 7 bases. The V segment lost 5 bases and the J segment 6 bases; nucleotides outside the gene matches: 10. Germline V gene sequence: CDR1 SGHTA, CDR2 FQGNSA. The CDR3 is 15 amino acids. CDR3 sequence (DNA): TGTGCCAGCAGCGTACTACAGGGGAGTGAAAACACCATATATTTT. Amino acids: CASSVLQGSENTIYF.